One T cell receptor (beta chain) is described in this entry. Its antigen has not been determined. The record has no base qualities; no much larger clone is one base away. The immunoSEQ Assay, a bias-controlled multiplex PCR, was used to amplify TCRbeta CDR3 regions from genomic DNA. From the authors' description of their analysis: The number of nucleated cells in each sample was estimated from the amplification of reference gene primers within the assay. Sequence reads were collapsed and filtered to measure the absolute abundance of every unique TCRbeta CDR3 rearrangement. For each sample, productive Simpson clonality was calculated as the square root of Simpson's diversity index across productive rearrangements. This immuneACCESS table, as held by TCRdb, lists in-frame sequences with V and J called but not all clones. Of the missing ones, under half trace to an unresolved V gene in checked studies; the others have no known cause. That table gives V, J and clone size, and the DNA gave D and trimming. This sample is represented by 140,000 to 150,000 clones; 75% to 90% of them were singletons. The top ten hold over 35% of the sample.

Clipping removes 4 bases from V and 2 bases from J, with 5 as the unmatched junction base count. The CDR3, from cysteine to phenylalanine, totals 14 residues. Only the CDR3 part of the read is kept: 42 bases, read in frame from the first base. Reading the germline V gene gives CDR1 SGHRS and CDR2 YFSETQ. The sample belongs to a study of blood T cell repertoires in COVID-19 (TCRdb year 2020). Regarding the complete study: The collaborator samples originated in the United States, Italy and Spain and spanned the acute and convalescent phases of COVID-19. The material from the prospective study consisted of cDNA or gDNA derived from T cells, B-cell-depleted T cells, or PBMCs. A de-identified subject ID, COVID-19 status, age in years and sex were almost always included in the sample metadata. The repertoires were released in a freely available public database meant as a resource for research on the immune response to SARS-CoV-2. Samples came from the ongoing ImmuneRACE study (first 160 participants) plus 1,254 subjects from 6 global collaborators. The dataset comprised deeply sampled blood TCRbeta repertoires from subjects exposed to, actively infected with, or recovered from COVID-19. Where available, HLA class I and class II types were taken from metadata supplied by the sample provider and were not determined by assay-based typing.

Overall study outcomes, separate from this receptor: Clinical and demographic metadata were provided uncurated, with the amount varying by source and participant.

Whole blood was collected in K2EDTA tubes by collaborating institutions according to the institutions' own protocols. Collaborator samples were shipped for TCRbeta analysis as frozen whole blood, isolated PBMCs, or DNA extracted from either sample type. The sample was peripheral blood. This sequence originates from a human donor in a cohort sampled during active COVID-19. The receptor chain draws on TRBV5-1 and TRBJ2-7; the junction holds 8 bases that match TRBD1. The DNA sequence is TGCGCCAGCAGCCGACTGACAGGGGCCTACGAGCAGTACTTC. Its translation reads: CASSRLTGAYEQYF.